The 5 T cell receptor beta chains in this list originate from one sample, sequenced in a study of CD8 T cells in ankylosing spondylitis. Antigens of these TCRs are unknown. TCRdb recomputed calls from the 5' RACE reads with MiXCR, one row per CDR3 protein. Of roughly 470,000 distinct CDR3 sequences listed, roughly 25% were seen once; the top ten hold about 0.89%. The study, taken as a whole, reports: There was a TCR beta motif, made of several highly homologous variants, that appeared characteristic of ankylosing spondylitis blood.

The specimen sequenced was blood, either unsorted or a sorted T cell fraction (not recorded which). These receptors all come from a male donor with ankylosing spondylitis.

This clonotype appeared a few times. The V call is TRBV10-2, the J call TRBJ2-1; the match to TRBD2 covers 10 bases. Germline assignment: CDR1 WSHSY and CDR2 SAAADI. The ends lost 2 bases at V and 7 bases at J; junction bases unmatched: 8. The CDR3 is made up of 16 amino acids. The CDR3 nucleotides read TGCGCCAGCAGTGAGGCGGTAGCGGGAGGCCGGAATGAGCAGTTCTTC. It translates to CASSEAVAGGRNEQFF.

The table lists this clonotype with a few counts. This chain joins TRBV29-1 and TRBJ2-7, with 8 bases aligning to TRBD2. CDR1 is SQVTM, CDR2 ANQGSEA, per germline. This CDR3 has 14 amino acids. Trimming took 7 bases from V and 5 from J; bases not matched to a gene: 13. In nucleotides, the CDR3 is TGCAGCGCGCGCGCCCACGGGACTAGGAACGAGCAGTACTTC. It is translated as CSARAHGTRNEQYF.

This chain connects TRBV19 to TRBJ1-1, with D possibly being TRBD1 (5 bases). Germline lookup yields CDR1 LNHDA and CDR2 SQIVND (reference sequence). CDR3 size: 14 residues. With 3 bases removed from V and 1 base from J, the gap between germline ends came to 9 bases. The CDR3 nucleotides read TGTGCCAGTAGTATCGGGGGACCGAACACTGAAGCTTTCTTT. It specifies CASSIGGPNTEAFF.

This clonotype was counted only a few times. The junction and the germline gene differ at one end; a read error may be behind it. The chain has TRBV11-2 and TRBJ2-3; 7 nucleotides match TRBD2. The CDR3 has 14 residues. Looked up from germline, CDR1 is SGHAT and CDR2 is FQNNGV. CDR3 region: CASSSGTTTYTQYF. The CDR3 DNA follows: TGTGCCAGCAGTTCCGGGACTACCACATATACGCAGTATTTT.

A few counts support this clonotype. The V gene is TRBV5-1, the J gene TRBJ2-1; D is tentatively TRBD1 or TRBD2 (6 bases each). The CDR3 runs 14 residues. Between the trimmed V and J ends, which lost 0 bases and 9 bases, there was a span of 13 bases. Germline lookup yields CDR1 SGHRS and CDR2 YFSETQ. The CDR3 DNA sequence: TGCGCCAGCAGCTTGGAGGTCGGGGGCGGTGAGCAGTTCTTC. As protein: CASSLEVGGGEQFF.